The source of this T cell receptor (beta chain) is a study of blood T cell repertoires in COVID-19 (TCRdb year 2020). Concerning the study at large: The collaborator samples originated in the United States, Italy and Spain and spanned the acute and convalescent phases of COVID-19. The prospective study material was composed of cDNA or gDNA derived from T cells, B-cell-depleted T cells, or PBMCs. Samples were obtained from the ongoing ImmuneRACE study (first 160 participants) and from some 1,300 subjects provided by 6 global collaborators. Where HLA class I and class II types were available, the types were taken from metadata supplied by the sample provider, not from assay-based typing. The sample metadata nearly always contained a de-identified subject ID, COVID-19 status, age in years and sex. The repertoires were released in a freely available public database meant as a resource for research on the immune response to SARS-CoV-2. Subjects who had been exposed to COVID-19, were actively infected with it, or had recovered from it provided the deeply sampled blood TCRbeta repertoires that made up the dataset. General conclusions and limits of the study: Clinical and demographic metadata were provided uncurated, with the amount varying by source and participant.

As for this clone: Its antigen is currently not known. Per-base qualities were not stored, and no clone one base away is much larger.

Collaborating institutions collected whole blood in K2EDTA tubes following their own protocols. For TCRbeta analysis, collaborators shipped samples as frozen whole blood, isolated PBMCs, or DNA extracted from either of those sample types. TCRbeta CDR3 regions were amplified from genomic DNA by means of the immunoSEQ Assay, a bias-controlled multiplex PCR. For the original study's pipeline: The number of nucleated cells in each sample was estimated from the amplification of reference gene primers within the assay. To quantify the absolute abundance of each unique TCRbeta CDR3 rearrangement, sequence reads were collapsed and filtered. For each sample, productive Simpson clonality was calculated as the square root of Simpson's diversity index over productive rearrangements. Drawn from immuneACCESS, this table holds only the in-frame rearrangements with V and J called that TCRdb kept. Clones are partly lost; checked studies trace under half to an unresolved V gene and leave the rest unexplained. That table gives V, J and clone size, and the DNA gave D and trimming. The sample table contains 60,000 to 80,000 clones; only one count was recorded for about nine tenths of them. Approximately 6.8% of the sample belongs to the ten largest clones.

CDR1 and CDR2 are drawn from the germline V gene: MNHEY, SVGEGT. The CDR3 has 15 amino acids, counting the end cysteine and phenylalanine. Only the CDR3 portion is preserved as DNA: 45 bases, with reading frame beginning at the first base. Trimming removed 2 bases from V and 4 bases from J, leaving 11 bases between the germline ends. The specimen was peripheral blood. The source of this sequence is an older woman with acute or convalescent COVID-19. The chain is assembled from TRBV6-2 or TRBV6-3 and TRBJ1-4; the D gene is not confidently resolved. The CDR3 in this case is CASSYRGASNEKLFF. The DNA sequence reads TGTGCCAGCAGTTACCGGGGAGCAAGTAATGAAAAACTGTTTTTT.